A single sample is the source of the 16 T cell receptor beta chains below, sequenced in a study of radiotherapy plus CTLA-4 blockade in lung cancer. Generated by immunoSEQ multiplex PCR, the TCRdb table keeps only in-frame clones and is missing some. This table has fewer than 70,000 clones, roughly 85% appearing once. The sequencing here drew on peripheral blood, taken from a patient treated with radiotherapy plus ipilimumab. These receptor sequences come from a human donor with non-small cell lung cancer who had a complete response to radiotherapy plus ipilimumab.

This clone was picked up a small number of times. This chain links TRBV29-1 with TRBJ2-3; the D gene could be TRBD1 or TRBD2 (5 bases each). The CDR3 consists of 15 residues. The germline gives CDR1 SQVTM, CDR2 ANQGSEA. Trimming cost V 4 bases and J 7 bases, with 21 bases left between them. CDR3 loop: CSVAMESVGVNTQYF. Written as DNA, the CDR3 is TGCAGCGTTGCCATGGAGTCCGTGGGGGTAAATACGCAGTATTTT.

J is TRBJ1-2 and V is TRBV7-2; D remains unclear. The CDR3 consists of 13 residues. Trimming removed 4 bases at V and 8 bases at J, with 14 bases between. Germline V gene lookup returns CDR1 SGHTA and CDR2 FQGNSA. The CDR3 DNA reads TGTGCCAGCAGCTCGGACCGGTTCCGGGGCTACACCTTC. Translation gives CASSSDRFRGYTF.

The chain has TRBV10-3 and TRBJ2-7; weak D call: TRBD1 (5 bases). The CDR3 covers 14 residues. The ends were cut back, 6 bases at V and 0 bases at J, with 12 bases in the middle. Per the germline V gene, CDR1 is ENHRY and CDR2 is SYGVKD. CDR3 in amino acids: CAISHRHASYEQYF. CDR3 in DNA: TGTGCCATCAGCCACAGGCACGCCTCCTACGAGCAGTACTTC.

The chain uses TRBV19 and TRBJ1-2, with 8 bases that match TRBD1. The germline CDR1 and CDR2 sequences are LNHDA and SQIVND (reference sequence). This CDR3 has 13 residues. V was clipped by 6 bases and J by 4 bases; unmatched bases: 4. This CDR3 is CASRDRAVYGYTF. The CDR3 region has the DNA TGTGCCAGTAGGGACAGGGCGGTCTATGGCTACACCTTC.

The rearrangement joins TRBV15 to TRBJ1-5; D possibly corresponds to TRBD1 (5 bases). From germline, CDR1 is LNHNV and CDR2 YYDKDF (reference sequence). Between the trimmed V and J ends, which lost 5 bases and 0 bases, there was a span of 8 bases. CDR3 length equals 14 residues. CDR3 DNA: TGTGCCACCAGCCTCGGGACTAGCAATCAGCCCCAGCATTTT. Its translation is CATSLGTSNQPQHF.

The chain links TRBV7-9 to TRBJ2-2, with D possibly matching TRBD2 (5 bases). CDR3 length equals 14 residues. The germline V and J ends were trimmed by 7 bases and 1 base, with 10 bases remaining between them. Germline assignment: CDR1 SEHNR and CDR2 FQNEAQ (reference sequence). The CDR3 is CASIYSGNTGELFF. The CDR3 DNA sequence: TGTGCCAGCATCTACAGCGGGAACACCGGGGAGCTGTTTTTT.

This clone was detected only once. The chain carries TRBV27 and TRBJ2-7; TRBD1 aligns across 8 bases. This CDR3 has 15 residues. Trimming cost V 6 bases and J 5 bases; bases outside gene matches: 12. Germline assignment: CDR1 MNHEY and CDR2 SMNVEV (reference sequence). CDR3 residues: CASRTQGRQGHEQYF. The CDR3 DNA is TGTGCCAGCAGGACTCAGGGGAGACAGGGGCACGAGCAGTACTTC.

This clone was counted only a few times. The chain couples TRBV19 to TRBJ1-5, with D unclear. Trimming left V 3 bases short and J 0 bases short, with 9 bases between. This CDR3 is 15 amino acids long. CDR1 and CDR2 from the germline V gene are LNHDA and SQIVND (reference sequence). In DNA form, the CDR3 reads TGTGCCAGTAGTATGTCTGACGATAGCAATCAGCCCCAGCATTTT. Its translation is CASSMSDDSNQPQHF. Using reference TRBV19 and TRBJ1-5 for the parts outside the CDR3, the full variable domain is DGGITQSPKYLFRKEGQNVTLSCEQNLNHDAMYWYRQDPGQGLRLIYYSQIVNDFQKGDIAEGYSVSREKKESFPLTVTSAQKNPTAFYLCASSMSDDSNQPQHFGDGTRLSIL.

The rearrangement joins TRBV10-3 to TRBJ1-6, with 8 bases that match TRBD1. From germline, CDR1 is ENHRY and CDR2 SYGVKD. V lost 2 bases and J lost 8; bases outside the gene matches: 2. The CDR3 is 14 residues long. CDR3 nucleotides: TGTGCCATCAGTGAGACAGGGGGAGATTCACCCCTCCACTTT. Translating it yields CAISETGGDSPLHF.

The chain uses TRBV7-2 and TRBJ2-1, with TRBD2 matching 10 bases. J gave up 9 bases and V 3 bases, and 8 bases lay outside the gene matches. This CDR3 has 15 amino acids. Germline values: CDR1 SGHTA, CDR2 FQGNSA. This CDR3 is CASSFQAGGQGEQFF. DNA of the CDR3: TGTGCCAGCAGCTTCCAAGCGGGGGGGCAGGGTGAGCAGTTCTTC.

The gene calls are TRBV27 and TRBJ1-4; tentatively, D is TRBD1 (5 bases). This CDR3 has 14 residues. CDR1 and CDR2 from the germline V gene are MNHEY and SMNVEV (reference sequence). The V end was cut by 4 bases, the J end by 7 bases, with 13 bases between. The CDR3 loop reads CASSSLGGSEKLFF. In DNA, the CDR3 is TGTGCCAGCAGTTCCCTTGGGGGGAGTGAAAAACTGTTTTTT. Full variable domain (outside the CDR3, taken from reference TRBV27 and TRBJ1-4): EAQVTQNPRYLITVTGKKLTVTCSQNMNHEYMSWYRQDPGLGLRQIYYSMNVEVTDKGDVPEGYKVSRKEKRNFPLILESPSPNQTSLYFCASSSLGGSEKLFFGSGTQLSVL.

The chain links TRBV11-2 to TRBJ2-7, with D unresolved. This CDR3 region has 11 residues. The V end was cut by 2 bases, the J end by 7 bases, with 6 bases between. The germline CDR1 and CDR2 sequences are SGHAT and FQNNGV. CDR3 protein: CASSLIGEQYV. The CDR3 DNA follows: TGTGCCAGCAGCTTAATAGGGGAGCAGTACGTC.

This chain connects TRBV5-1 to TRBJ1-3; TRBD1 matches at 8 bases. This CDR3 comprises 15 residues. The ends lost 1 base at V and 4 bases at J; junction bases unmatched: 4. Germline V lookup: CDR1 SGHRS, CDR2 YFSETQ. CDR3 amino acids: CASSLRTGLGNTIYF. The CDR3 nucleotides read TGCGCCAGCAGCTTGAGGACAGGGTTGGGAAACACCATATATTTT.

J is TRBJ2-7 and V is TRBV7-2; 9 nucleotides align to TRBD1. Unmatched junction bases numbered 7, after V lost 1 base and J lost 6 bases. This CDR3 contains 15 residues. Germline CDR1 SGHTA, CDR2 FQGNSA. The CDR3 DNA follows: TGTGCCAGCAGCTTAGAGGGGACAGGGTTCGCCGAGCAGTACTTC. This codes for CASSLEGTGFAEQYF.

DNA of the CDR3: TGCGCCAGCAGCCAAGACCCTGCTTTGAGTCCCCAGCATTTT. Its protein product is CASSQDPALSPQHF. The chain joins TRBV4-3 to TRBJ1-5; D gene unclear. The germline V and J ends were trimmed by 0 bases and 10 bases, with 13 bases remaining between them. The CDR3 covers 14 residues. Germline CDR1 LGHNA, CDR2 YSLEER.

The CDR3 coding sequence is TGTGCCAGCGGGAGGGAGGCTAACTATGGCTACACCTTC. Its protein product is CASGREANYGYTF. The chain uses TRBV5-4 and TRBJ1-2; no clear D gene. The germline V gene has CDR1 SGHNT and CDR2 YYREEE (reference sequence). The CDR3 is 13 residues long. The V end lost 7 bases, the J end lost 0 bases, and 10 bases lay between the germline ends. Complete variable domain (other parts from reference TRBV5-4 and TRBJ1-2): ETGVTQSPTHLIKTRGQQVTLRCSSQSGHNTVSWYQQALGQGPQFIFQYYREEENGRGNFPPRFSGLQFPNYSSELNVNALELDDSALYLCASGREANYGYTFGSGTRLTVV.